These T cell receptor beta chains were read from a single sample in a study of blood T cell repertoires in COVID-19. Profiled with immunoSEQ multiplex PCR; TCRdb holds only in-frame clones, not every one. The sample has 100,000 to 150,000 clones, more than 85% seen once. Sequencing was carried out using peripheral blood. These receptors were collected from a man between 60 and 70 years old with COVID-19, enrolled during active disease. The CDR3 runs from the conserved cysteine through the conserved F or W. Fields, in order: V gene, J gene, D gene, clone size, CDR3 protein, CDR3 DNA. A D gene is named only where the DNA matches it firmly. Clone size, where shown, is once, few, many, or a class for clones that have expanded.

V: TRBV6-5; J: TRBJ1-2; D: -; size: -; CDR3: CASSSRDYGYTF; DNA: TGTGCCAGCAGTTCTCGGGACTATGGCTACACCTTC
V: TRBV6-1; J: TRBJ1-5; D: -; size: few; CDR3: CASSVPSLRGTNQPQHF; DNA: TGTGCCAGCAGTGTTCCGTCGCTGCGGGGGACAAATCAGCCCCAGCATTTT
V: TRBV28; J: TRBJ1-2; D: TRBD1; size: once; CDR3: CASGLAVPGTGIADYGYTF; DNA: TGTGCCAGCGGTCTGGCGGTTCCCGGGACAGGGATCGCGGACTATGGCTACACCTTC
V: TRBV7-9; J: TRBJ1-2; D: -; size: -; CDR3: CASSLDSGGGYTF; DNA: TGTGCCAGCAGCTTAGATTCGGGGGGTGGCTACACCTTC
V: TRBV5-5; J: TRBJ1-5; D: TRBD1; size: few; CDR3: CASSLVPGTGNQPQHF; DNA: TGTGCCAGCAGCCTTGTCCCAGGGACAGGCAATCAGCCCCAGCATTTT
V: TRBV5-1; J: TRBJ2-7; D: TRBD1; size: -; CDR3: CASSSQGGISYEQYF; DNA: TGCGCCAGCAGCTCGCAAGGGGGCATTTCCTACGAGCAGTACTTC
V: TRBV27; J: TRBJ1-1; D: -; size: -; CDR3: CASSNSISTEAFF; DNA: TGTGCCAGCAGTAACAGTATCAGCACTGAAGCTTTCTTT
V: TRBV12-3/TRBV12-4; J: TRBJ2-2; D: -; size: -; CDR3: CASSFGEVGELFF; DNA: TGTGCCAGCAGTTTCGGTGAGGTCGGGGAGCTGTTTTTT
V: TRBV15; J: TRBJ1-1; D: -; size: -; CDR3: CATSRDEGGPDYTEAFF; DNA: TGTGCCACCAGCAGAGACGAGGGAGGGCCTGATTACACTGAAGCTTTCTTT
V: TRBV28; J: TRBJ1-6; D: -; size: -; CDR3: CASSQTAYNSPLHF; DNA: TGTGCCAGCAGCCAGACAGCGTATAATTCACCCCTCCACTTT
V: TRBV19; J: TRBJ1-3; D: -; size: -; CDR3: CASRFRGSGNTIYF; DNA: TGTGCCAGTAGATTCAGGGGCTCTGGAAACACCATATATTTT
V: TRBV7-6; J: TRBJ2-2; D: -; size: -; CDR3: CASSLAAKPNTGELFF; DNA: TGTGCCAGCAGCTTGGCCGCAAAACCGAACACCGGGGAGCTGTTTTTT
V: TRBV6-2/TRBV6-3; J: TRBJ1-1; D: -; size: -; CDR3: CASSYPGGPFF; DNA: TGTGCCAGCAGTTACCCGGGGGGTCCTTTCTTT
V: TRBV30; J: TRBJ1-1; D: TRBD1; size: -; CDR3: CAWRGDRQNTEAFF; DNA: TGTGCCTGGAGGGGGGACAGACAGAACACTGAAGCTTTCTTT
V: TRBV7-9; J: TRBJ1-4; D: -; size: -; CDR3: CASSFGGANEKLFF; DNA: TGTGCCAGCAGCTTTGGGGGGGCTAATGAAAAACTGTTTTTT
V: TRBV28; J: TRBJ1-4; D: TRBD1; size: once; CDR3: CASSQQGRSEKLFF; DNA: TGTGCCAGCAGCCAACAGGGGCGGAGTGAAAAACTGTTTTTT
V: TRBV5-1; J: TRBJ2-7; D: TRBD1; size: -; CDR3: CASSLTGEGREQYF; DNA: TGCGCCAGCAGCTTAACAGGGGAAGGACGGGAGCAGTACTTC
V: TRBV27; J: TRBJ1-4; D: -; size: once; CDR3: CASSLRGTHEKLFF; DNA: TGTGCCAGCAGTTTACGAGGTACCCATGAAAAACTGTTTTTT
V: TRBV11-2; J: TRBJ2-7; D: TRBD2; size: -; CDR3: CASSWGGFYEQYF; DNA: TGTGCCAGCAGCTGGGGGGGTTTCTACGAGCAGTACTTC
V: TRBV5-1; J: TRBJ2-2; D: -; size: -; CDR3: CASSLFRGSYAGELFF; DNA: TGCGCCAGCAGCTTGTTCAGGGGCAGCTACGCCGGGGAGCTGTTTTTT
V: TRBV2; J: TRBJ2-5; D: TRBD1; size: -; CDR3: CASSPDRGQETQYF; DNA: TGTGCCAGCAGTCCCGACAGGGGGCAGGAGACCCAGTACTTC
V: TRBV15; J: TRBJ2-1; D: TRBD1; size: -; CDR3: CATSLQGELNNEQFF; DNA: TGTGCCACCAGCCTCCAGGGGGAACTAAACAATGAGCAGTTCTTC
V: TRBV15; J: TRBJ1-2; D: TRBD1; size: -; CDR3: CATSRDLRGQGVPSNYGYTF; DNA: TGTGCCACCAGCAGAGATCTACGGGGCCAGGGGGTCCCTAGTAACTATGGCTACACCTTC
V: TRBV30; J: TRBJ2-1; D: -; size: -; CDR3: CAWSVGDVRLDNEQFF; DNA: TGTGCCTGGAGTGTAGGGGATGTCAGGTTGGACAATGAGCAGTTCTTC
V: TRBV6-6; J: TRBJ2-1; D: TRBD2; size: -; CDR3: CASSYSSGGAFF; DNA: TGTGCCAGCAGTTACTCTAGCGGGGGCGCGTTCTTC
V: TRBV5-4; J: TRBJ1-1; D: TRBD1; size: -; CDR3: CASSSGDRGYTEAFF; DNA: TGTGCCAGCAGCTCGGGGGACAGGGGGTACACTGAAGCTTTCTTT
V: TRBV21-1; J: TRBJ2-1; D: -; size: -; CDR3: CASSKGRGRSEQFF; DNA: TGTGCCAGCAGCAAAGGGAGGGGGCGGAGTGAGCAGTTCTTC
V: TRBV2; J: TRBJ2-3; D: -; size: -; CDR3: CASRQGLRTDTQYF; DNA: TGTGCCAGCAGGCAGGGGCTAAGAACAGATACGCAGTATTTT
V: TRBV5-1; J: TRBJ1-1; D: TRBD1; size: -; CDR3: CASRDRGLQYMNTEAFF; DNA: TGCGCCAGCAGGGACAGGGGTCTACAGTACATGAACACTGAAGCTTTCTTT
V: TRBV12-3/TRBV12-4; J: TRBJ1-5; D: -; size: -; CDR3: CASSLASGEPQHF; DNA: TGTGCCAGCAGTTTAGCGTCAGGGGAGCCCCAGCATTTT
V: TRBV5-1; J: TRBJ2-3; D: TRBD2; size: -; CDR3: CASSLLAGGPDTQYF; DNA: TGCGCCAGCAGCTTGCTAGCGGGGGGACCAGATACGCAGTATTTT
V: TRBV4-1; J: TRBJ2-7; D: TRBD2; size: -; CDR3: CASSAGTWGGGVFSYEQYF; DNA: TGCGCCAGCAGCGCAGGAACTTGGGGCGGGGGTGTCTTCTCCTACGAGCAGTACTTC
V: TRBV7-3; J: TRBJ2-3; D: TRBD2; size: once; CDR3: CASSKAGGLTDTQYF; DNA: TGTGCCAGCAGTAAAGCGGGGGGACTCACAGATACGCAGTATTTT
V: TRBV7-3; J: TRBJ2-7; D: TRBD1; size: -; CDR3: CASSLGQDGEQYF; DNA: TGTGCCAGCAGCTTAGGACAGGATGGCGAGCAGTACTTC
V: TRBV29-1; J: TRBJ1-2; D: TRBD1; size: -; CDR3: CSVESPTGGYGYTF; DNA: TGCAGCGTTGAATCCCCGACAGGGGGCTATGGCTACACCTTC
V: TRBV3-1/TRBV3-2; J: TRBJ2-4; D: TRBD1; size: -; CDR3: CASSGTGSAKNIQYF; DNA: TGTGCCAGCAGCGGGACAGGGTCGGCCAAAAACATTCAGTACTTC
V: TRBV7-3; J: TRBJ2-3; D: TRBD1; size: -; CDR3: CASSKGTGTDTQYF; DNA: TGTGCCAGCAGTAAGGGGACAGGCACAGATACGCAGTATTTT
V: TRBV9; J: TRBJ2-7; D: TRBD2; size: -; CDR3: CASSISASGGPYEQYF; DNA: TGTGCCAGCAGCATTAGCGCTAGCGGGGGGCCCTACGAGCAGTACTTC
V: TRBV29-1; J: TRBJ1-2; D: -; size: -; CDR3: CSVEAQGMGGYTF; DNA: TGCAGCGTTGAAGCCCAGGGGATGGGTGGCTACACCTTC
V: TRBV5-1; J: TRBJ1-1; D: -; size: -; CDR3: CASSRVGGDTEAFF; DNA: TGCGCCAGCTCTCGAGTTGGGGGGGACACTGAAGCTTTCTTT
V: TRBV27; J: TRBJ1-6; D: -; size: few; CDR3: CASSPTAGTNNSPLHF; DNA: TGTGCCAGCAGTCCTACTGCCGGGACAAATAATTCACCCCTCCACTTT
V: TRBV6-6; J: TRBJ1-2; D: -; size: -; CDR3: CASSYSTDYYGYTF; DNA: TGTGCCAGCAGTTACTCAACAGATTACTATGGCTACACCTTC
V: TRBV10-3; J: TRBJ1-1; D: -; size: -; CDR3: CAIKRRGWPEAFF; DNA: TGTGCCATCAAGCGGCGGGGATGGCCTGAAGCTTTCTTT
V: TRBV2; J: TRBJ1-5; D: TRBD1; size: -; CDR3: CASSGGTASNQPQHF; DNA: TGTGCCAGCAGTGGTGGGACAGCTAGCAATCAGCCCCAGCATTTT
V: TRBV18; J: TRBJ1-1; D: -; size: -; CDR3: CASSPLRGKNTEAFF; DNA: TGTGCCAGCTCACCCCTCCGCGGCAAGAACACTGAAGCTTTCTTT
V: TRBV10-2; J: TRBJ2-5; D: -; size: -; CDR3: CASSQTTGSGETQYF; DNA: TGCGCCAGCAGCCAGACAACAGGGTCGGGAGAGACCCAGTACTTC
V: TRBV11-2; J: TRBJ1-2; D: -; size: -; CDR3: CASSLAENYGYTF; DNA: TGTGCCAGCAGCTTGGCAGAAAACTATGGCTACACCTTC
V: TRBV7-2; J: TRBJ2-1; D: TRBD2; size: -; CDR3: CASSHAGGGYNEQFF; DNA: TGTGCCAGCAGCCATGCGGGGGGGGGTTACAATGAGCAGTTCTTC
V: TRBV9; J: TRBJ2-2; D: TRBD1; size: -; CDR3: CASSVQGAQDTGELFF; DNA: TGTGCCAGCAGCGTCCAGGGGGCTCAGGACACCGGGGAGCTGTTTTTT
V: TRBV7-3; J: TRBJ2-5; D: -; size: -; CDR3: CASSSDSQETQYF; DNA: TGTGCCAGCAGCTCTGACAGCCAAGAGACCCAGTACTTC